A selection of T cell receptor beta chains follows, all from one sample in a study of blood T cells in healthy people across ages. MiXCR, applied by TCRdb to the 5' RACE reads, yields one record per CDR3 protein. The table lists hundreds of thousands of distinct CDR3 sequences, under 30% of them singletons, with 17% in the top ten. Sequencing was performed on blood. These TCRs come from a woman over 75 in good health. The CDR3 runs from the conserved cysteine through the conserved F or W. The D gene is left open where the match is weak. Size values are once, few and many counts, or a class for expanded clones, and some rows have none.

J	D	size	V	CDR3	DNA
TRBJ1-6	TRBD1	few	TRBV7-9	CASSSLGTGNSPLHF	TGTGCCAGCAGCTCACTCGGGACAGGGAATTCACCCCTCCACTTT
TRBJ2-3	TRBD2	many	TRBV20-1	CSATGTSGVTDTQYF	TGCAGTGCAACCGGGACTAGCGGGGTTACCGATACGCAGTATTTT
TRBJ2-5	TRBD1	many	TRBV28	CASSNRDRQETQYF	TGTGCCAGCAGTAACCGGGACAGACAAGAGACCCAGTACTTC
TRBJ1-1	.	many	TRBV6-6	CASSYSGDKFTEAFF	TGTGCCAGCAGTTATTCAGGGGATAAGTTTACTGAAGCTTTCTTT
TRBJ1-2	.	.	TRBV2	CASTEGGSGNYSYTF	TGTGCCAGCACCGAGGGGGGGAGCGGAAACTATAGCTACACCTTC
TRBJ1-2	.	many	TRBV6-5	CASTGEAGHLLDGYTF	TGTGCCAGCACCGGGGAGGCAGGCCATCTCTTGGATGGCTACACCTTC
TRBJ1-5	.	.	TRBV20-1	CSARLGVGQPQHF	TGCAGTGCTAGATTAGGAGTTGGTCAGCCCCAGCATTTT
TRBJ1-5	.	many	TRBV20-1	CSARVGQQPQHF	TGCAGTGCTAGGGTTGGCCAACAGCCCCAGCATTTT
TRBJ1-6	.	.	TRBV30	CVWNLQRNSPLHF	TGTGTCTGGAATCTACAGCGCAATTCACCCCTCCACTTT
TRBJ2-5	.	.	TRBV9	CASSVEWQGRETRYF	TGTGCCAGCAGCGTAGAGTGGCAGGGGCGAGAGACCCGGTACTTC
TRBJ2-3	.	.	TRBV20-1	CGARVPSPTDTQYF	TGCGGTGCTAGAGTTCCCAGCCCCACAGACACGCAGTATTTT
TRBJ1-5	.	.	TRBV4-1	CASNQVLRLEVRDQPQHF	TGCGCCAGCAACCAAGTTCTTAGGCTTGAGGTACGGGATCAGCCCCAGCATTTT
TRBJ2-3	TRBD1	.	TRBV24-1	CATSSGQGSTDTQYF	TGTGCCACCAGTTCCGGACAGGGTTCCACAGATACGCAGTATTTT
TRBJ2-2	TRBD1	many	TRBV5-1	CASSLGQGPGELFF	TGTGCCAGCAGCCTCGGACAGGGGCCCGGGGAGCTGTTTTTT
TRBJ2-7	.	many	TRBV6-2/TRBV6-3	CASSALAYEQYF	TGTGCCAGCAGTGCATTAGCGTACGAGCAGTACTTC
TRBJ1-1	.	many	TRBV20-1	CSARAPRGSNTEAFF	TGCAGTGCTAGAGCTCCCCGGGGATCGAACACTGAAGCTTTCTTT
TRBJ2-3	TRBD1	many	TRBV29-1	CSVKQGATDTQYF	TGCAGCGTTAAACAGGGGGCCACAGATACGCAGTATTTT
TRBJ1-5	.	few	TRBV7-8	CASSLARGTGNQPQHF	TGTGCCAGCAGCTTAGCCCGCGGGACGGGCAATCAGCCCCAGCATTTT
TRBJ1-2	TRBD1	many	TRBV5-1	CASSLWRGRDRDYGYTF	TGCGCCAGCAGCTTGTGGCGAGGGCGGGACAGGGACTATGGCTACACCTTC
TRBJ2-1	TRBD2	.	TRBV6-4	CASSEVASGGAVSSHNEQFF	TGTGCCAGCAGTGAAGTGGCTAGCGGGGGGGCCGTGTCCTCTCACAATGAGCAGTTCTTC
TRBJ2-3	TRBD1	many	TRBV12-3/TRBV12-4	CASSRPQGFTDTQYF	TGTGCCAGCAGTCGCCCACAGGGGTTCACAGATACGCAGTATTTT
TRBJ2-6	.	.	TRBV2	CASSEAQGISGANVLTF	TGTGCCAGCAGTGAAGCCCAAGGGATCTCTGGGGCCAACGTCCTGACTTTC
TRBJ1-2	TRBD1	many	TRBV11-2	CASRAGQQYGYTF	TGTGCCAGCAGGGCGGGACAGCAGTATGGCTACACCTTC